This TCR beta chain is drawn from a study of molecular identifiers for immune sequencing clone quantification. Study overall: Replicate experiments took RNA from 20,000 or 100,000 naive CD8 cells, divided it five ways and sequenced four.

The study, taken as a whole, reports: Molecules of identical TCR sharing a barcode could underestimate highly expanded clone sizes.

As previously described, bulk TCR libraries were made using listed TCR primers. One entry per CDR3 protein results from TCRdb running MiXCR on the PCR reads. The sample has around 460,000 distinct CDR3 sequences, roughly a fifth seen once. Points on this clonotype: Antigen unknown.

CDR1 and CDR2 from the germline V gene are MDHEN and SYDVKM. The CDR3 extends over 14 amino acids. V gave up 5 bases and J gave up 5 bases; unmatched junction bases: 4. This TCR derives from a human donor in good health. Some libraries in this study had Jurkat cell RNA spiked in. The J gene is TRBJ2-2, the V gene TRBV28; TRBD2 agrees at 8 bases. The sequenced sample was naive CD8+ T cells from blood, with Jurkat cell RNA spiked in. As to subset: FACS-sorted CD8+CD4-CCR7+CD45RA+ naive T cells. The CDR3 DNA follows: TGTGCCAGCAGTCGCGGGAGGTTTACCGGGGAGCTGTTTTTT. It specifies CASSRGRFTGELFF.